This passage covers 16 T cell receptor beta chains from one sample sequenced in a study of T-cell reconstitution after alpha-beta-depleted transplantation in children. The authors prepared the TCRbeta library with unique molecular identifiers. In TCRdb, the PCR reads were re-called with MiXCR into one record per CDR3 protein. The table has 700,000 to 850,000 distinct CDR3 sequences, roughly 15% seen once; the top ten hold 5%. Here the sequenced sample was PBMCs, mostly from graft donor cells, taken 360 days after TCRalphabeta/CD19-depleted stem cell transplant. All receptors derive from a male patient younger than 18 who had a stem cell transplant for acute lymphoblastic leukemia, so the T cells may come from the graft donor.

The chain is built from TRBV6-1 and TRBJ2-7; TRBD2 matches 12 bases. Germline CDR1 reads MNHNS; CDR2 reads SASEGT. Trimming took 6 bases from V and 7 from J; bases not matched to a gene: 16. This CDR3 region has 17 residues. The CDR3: CASSPMGASGRAREQYF. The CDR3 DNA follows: TGTGCCAGCAGCCCCATGGGGGCTAGCGGGAGGGCCCGGGAGCAGTACTTC.

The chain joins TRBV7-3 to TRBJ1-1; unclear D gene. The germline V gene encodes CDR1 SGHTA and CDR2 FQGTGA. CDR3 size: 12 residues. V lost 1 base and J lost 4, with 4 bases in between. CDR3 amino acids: CASSLKGTEAFF. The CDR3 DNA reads TGTGCCAGCAGCTTAAAGGGCACTGAAGCTTTCTTT.

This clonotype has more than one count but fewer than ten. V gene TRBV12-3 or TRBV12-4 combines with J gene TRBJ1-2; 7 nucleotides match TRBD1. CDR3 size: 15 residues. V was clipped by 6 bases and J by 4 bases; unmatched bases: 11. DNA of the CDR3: TGTGCCAGCAGCCCGGGCGTGACAGGGACCTATGGCTACACCTTC. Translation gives CASSPGVTGTYGYTF.

The CDR3 reads CASSEARDYLTGELFF. For the CDR3, the DNA is TGTGCCAGCAGTGAAGCAAGGGACTATCTTACCGGGGAGCTGTTTTTT. This rearrangement joins TRBV2 to TRBJ2-2, with 7 bases fitting TRBD2. V lost 0 bases, J lost 5 bases, and 6 bases stayed unmatched. The CDR3 consists of 16 residues. Germline V gene lookup returns CDR1 SNHLY and CDR2 FYNNEI.

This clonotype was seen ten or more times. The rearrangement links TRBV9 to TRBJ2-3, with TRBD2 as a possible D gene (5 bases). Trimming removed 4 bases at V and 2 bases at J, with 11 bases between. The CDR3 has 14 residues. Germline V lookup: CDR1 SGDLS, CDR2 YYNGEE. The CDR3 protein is CASSPRTLTDTQYF. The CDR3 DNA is TGTGCCAGCAGCCCTCGGACTCTCACAGATACGCAGTATTTT.

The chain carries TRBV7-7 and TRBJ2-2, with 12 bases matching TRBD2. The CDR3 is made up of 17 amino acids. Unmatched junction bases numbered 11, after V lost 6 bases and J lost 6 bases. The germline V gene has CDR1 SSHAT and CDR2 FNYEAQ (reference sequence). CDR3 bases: TGTGCCAGCAGTTCGACTAGCGGGAGCTCCCCGGCCGGGGAGCTGTTTTTT. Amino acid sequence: CASSSTSGSSPAGELFF.

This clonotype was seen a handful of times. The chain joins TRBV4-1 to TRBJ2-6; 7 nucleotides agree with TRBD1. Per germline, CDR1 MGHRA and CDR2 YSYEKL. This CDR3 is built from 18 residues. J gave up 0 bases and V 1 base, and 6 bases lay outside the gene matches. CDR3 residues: CASSQAGQRYSGANVLTF. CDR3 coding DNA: TGCGCCAGCAGCCAAGCGGGACAGCGATACTCTGGGGCCAACGTCCTGACTTTC.

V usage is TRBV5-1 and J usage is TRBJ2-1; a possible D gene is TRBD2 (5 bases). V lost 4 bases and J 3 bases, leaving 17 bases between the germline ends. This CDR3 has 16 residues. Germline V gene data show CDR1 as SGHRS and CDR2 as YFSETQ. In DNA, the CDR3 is TGCGCCAGCAGCGGCCTAGCACATTACTACTACAATGAGCAGTTCTTC. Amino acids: CASSGLAHYYYNEQFF.

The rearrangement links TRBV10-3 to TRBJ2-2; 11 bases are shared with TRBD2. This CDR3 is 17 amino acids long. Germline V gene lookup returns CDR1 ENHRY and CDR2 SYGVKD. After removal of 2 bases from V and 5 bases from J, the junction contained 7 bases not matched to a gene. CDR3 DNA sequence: TGTGCCATCAGTGAGATACTAGCGGGAGTCGGTACCGGGGAGCTGTTTTTT. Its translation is CAISEILAGVGTGELFF.

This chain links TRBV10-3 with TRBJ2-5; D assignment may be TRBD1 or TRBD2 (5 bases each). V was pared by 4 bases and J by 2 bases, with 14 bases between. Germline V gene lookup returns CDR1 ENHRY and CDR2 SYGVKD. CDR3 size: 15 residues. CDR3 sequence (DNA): TGTGCCATCAGTGGGGGGTCTACGGGGCAAGAGACCCAGTACTTC. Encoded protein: CAISGGSTGQETQYF.

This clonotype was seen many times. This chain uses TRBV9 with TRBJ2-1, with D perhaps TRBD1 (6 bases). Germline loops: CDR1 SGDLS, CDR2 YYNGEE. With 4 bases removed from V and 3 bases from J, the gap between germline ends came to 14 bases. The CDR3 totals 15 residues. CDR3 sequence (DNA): TGTGCCAGCAGCCCCCGGACAGAGAACTACAATGAGCAGTTCTTC. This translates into CASSPRTENYNEQFF.

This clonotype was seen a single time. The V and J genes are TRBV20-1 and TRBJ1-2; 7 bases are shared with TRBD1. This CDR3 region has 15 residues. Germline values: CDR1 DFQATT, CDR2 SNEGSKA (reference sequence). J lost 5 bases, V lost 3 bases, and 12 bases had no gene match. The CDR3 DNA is TGCAGTGCTAGCCCCCAGGGGGGAGTAGGATATGGCTACACCTTC. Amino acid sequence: CSASPQGGVGYGYTF.

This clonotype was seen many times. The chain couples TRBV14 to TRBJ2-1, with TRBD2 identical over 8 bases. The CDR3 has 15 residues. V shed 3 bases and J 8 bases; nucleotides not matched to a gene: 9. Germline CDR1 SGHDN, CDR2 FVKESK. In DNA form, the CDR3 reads TGTGCCAGCAGCCAGCCCAGCGGGAGAAGCGATGAGCAGTTCTTC. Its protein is CASSQPSGRSDEQFF.

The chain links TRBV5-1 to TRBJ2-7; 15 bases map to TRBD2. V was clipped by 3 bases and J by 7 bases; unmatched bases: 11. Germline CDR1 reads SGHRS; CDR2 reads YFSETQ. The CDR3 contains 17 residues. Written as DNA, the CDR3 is TGCGCCAGCAGCTGGGGACTAGCGGGAGGCCTCCCAGGTGAGCAGTACTTC. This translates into CASSWGLAGGLPGEQYF.

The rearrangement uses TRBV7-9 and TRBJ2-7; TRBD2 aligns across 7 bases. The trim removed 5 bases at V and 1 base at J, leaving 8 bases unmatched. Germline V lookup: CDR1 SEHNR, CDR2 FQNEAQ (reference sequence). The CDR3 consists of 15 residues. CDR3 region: CASSQRAGSSYEQYF. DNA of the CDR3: TGTGCCAGCAGCCAAAGAGCGGGATCATCCTACGAGCAGTACTTC.

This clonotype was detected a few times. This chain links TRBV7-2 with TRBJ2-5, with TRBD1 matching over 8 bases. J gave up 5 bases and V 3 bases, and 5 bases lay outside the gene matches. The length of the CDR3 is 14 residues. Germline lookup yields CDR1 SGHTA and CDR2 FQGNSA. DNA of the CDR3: TGTGCCAGCAGCTTTGCAGGGGGCAGGGAGACCCAGTACTTC. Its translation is CASSFAGGRETQYF.